This entry lists 18 T cell receptor beta chains sequenced from one sample in a study of PD-1 blockade in mismatch repair-deficient tumors. Clones were read by immunoSEQ multiplex PCR, and TCRdb kept only the in-frame ones, dropping some. The data contain about 68,000 clones, around 73% of them seen just once; the ten biggest clones take up 4.5% to 6.5%. The sample in question was peripheral blood, obtained 2 weeks after starting pembrolizumab. These receptors came from an adult with mismatch repair-deficient cancer.

This chain joins TRBV30 and TRBJ1-1; D remains unclear. CDR1 and CDR2 (germline): GTSNPN, SVGIG (reference sequence). Trimming removed 4 bases at V and 5 bases at J, with 17 bases between. The CDR3 has 14 residues. The DNA for the CDR3 is TGTGCCTGGACGCTCGGTGGGAGTGGAACTGAAGCTTTCTTT. Its protein is CAWTLGGSGTEAFF.

The chain is built from TRBV5-8 and TRBJ2-1, with TRBD2 as a possible D gene (5 bases). Germline V gives CDR1 SGHTS, CDR2 YDEGEE. This CDR3 region has 13 residues. V lost 1 base, J lost 10 bases, and 12 bases lay in between. This CDR3 reads CASSLTSGREQFF. CDR3 DNA sequence: TGTGCCAGCAGCTTGACTAGTGGTCGGGAGCAGTTCTTC.

This chain uses TRBV25-1 with TRBJ2-3; the D gene is possibly TRBD1 (6 bases). Germline CDR1 and CDR2: MGHDK and SYGVNS. Deletions cut 7 bases from V and 3 bases from J, with 11 bases between. CDR3 length equals 13 residues. CDR3 nucleotides: TGTGCCAGCACCCCGAGGGGGACAGATACGCAGTATTTT. Protein sequence: CASTPRGTDTQYF.

This sequence joins TRBV10-3 and TRBJ2-1; 10 bases fit TRBD2. Germline lookup yields CDR1 ENHRY and CDR2 SYGVKD. V lost 3 bases and J lost 5; bases outside the gene matches: 1. This CDR3 is built from 14 residues. The CDR3, as DNA: TGTGCCATCAGTGAACTAGCGGGGCACAATGAGCAGTTCTTC. As protein: CAISELAGHNEQFF.

V and J are TRBV28 and TRBJ1-5, with 9 bases lining up with TRBD1. CDR3 length: 15 residues. The junction had 5 bases not matched to a gene; V was cut back by 6 bases and J by 2 bases. Looked up from germline, CDR1 is MDHEN and CDR2 is SYDVKM. CDR3 in amino acids: CASSTGGDGNQPQHF. DNA of the CDR3: TGTGCCAGCAGCACAGGGGGCGATGGCAATCAGCCCCAGCATTTT.

The rearrangement uses TRBV30 and TRBJ1-1; D not resolved. This CDR3 comprises 12 residues. Trimming stripped 2 bases from V and 2 bases from J, with 6 bases between. The germline gives CDR1 GTSNPN, CDR2 SVGIG (reference sequence). For the CDR3, the DNA is TGTGCCTGGAGTCAGAGAAACACTGAAGCTTTCTTT. It encodes CAWSQRNTEAFF.

The rearrangement links TRBV7-3 to TRBJ2-3, with 8 bases matching TRBD2. CDR3 size: 14 residues. The V gene end was trimmed by 5 bases and the J gene end by 6 bases; junction bases not matched to a gene: 7. Germline V gene sequence: CDR1 SGHTA, CDR2 FQGTGA. The chain's CDR3 is CASSGSGGLDTQYF. For the CDR3, the DNA is TGTGCCAGCAGCGGTTCGGGAGGGTTGGATACGCAGTATTTT.

The chain links TRBV6-5 to TRBJ1-2; no reliable D call. The V end lost 2 bases, the J end lost 8 bases, and 12 bases lay between the germline ends. This CDR3 is 13 amino acids long. Germline V gene sequence: CDR1 MNHEY, CDR2 SVGAGI. In DNA, the CDR3 is TGTGCCAGCAGTTACGCCCAACAGCGCGGCTACACCTTC. Amino acids: CASSYAQQRGYTF.

This rearrangement joins TRBV6-5 to TRBJ2-2, with D maybe TRBD2 (5 bases). This CDR3 has 15 amino acids. The ends were cut back, 8 bases at V and 3 bases at J, with 16 bases in the middle. Germline V CDR1 and CDR2: MNHEY, SVGAGI. The CDR3 sequence: CASRPEDVDTGELFF. CDR3 nucleotides: TGTGCCAGCCGCCCGGAGGATGTGGACACCGGGGAGCTGTTTTTT.

J is TRBJ2-1 and V is TRBV25-1, with unresolved D. The CDR3 runs to 16 residues. V was clipped by 4 bases and J by 4 bases, with 17 bases between them. In germline, CDR1 is MGHDK, CDR2 SYGVNS. CDR3 coding DNA: TGTGCCAGCAGTGTCGAGGTCGCTCTCCCTTACAATGAGCAGTTCTTC. Translated, it gives CASSVEVALPYNEQFF.

This chain connects TRBV29-1 to TRBJ1-2; D possibly corresponds to TRBD1 (5 bases). The germline CDR1 and CDR2 sequences are SQVTM and ANQGSEA. V lost 3 bases to trimming and J lost 5 bases, with 10 bases between them. The CDR3 covers 12 residues. The CDR3 spells CSVEGGLYGYTF. The CDR3 nucleotides are TGCAGCGTTGAGGGGGGTCTTTATGGCTACACCTTC. Variable domain in full (rest from reference TRBV29-1 and TRBJ1-2): SAVISQKPSRDICQRGTSLTIQCQVDSQVTMMFWYRQQPGQSLTLIATANQGSEATYESGFVIDKFPISRPNLTFSTLTVSNMSPEDSSIYLCSVEGGLYGYTFGSGTRLTVV.

The rearrangement links TRBV9 to TRBJ2-5, with a possible D match to TRBD1 (6 bases). The CDR3 length is 13 residues. Germline-derived CDR1 and CDR2 are SGDLS and YYNGEE. Trimming cost V 3 bases and J 4 bases, with 10 bases left between them. CDR3 sequence reads: CASSGTEGETQYF. The CDR3, as DNA: TGTGCCAGCAGCGGGACAGAGGGAGAGACCCAGTACTTC.

V is TRBV7-9 and J is TRBJ1-2, with D maybe TRBD1 (6 bases). V lost 5 bases and J 7 bases, leaving 11 bases between the germline ends. Germline CDR1 reads SEHNR; CDR2 reads FQNEAQ (reference sequence). The CDR3 extends over 12 amino acids. The CDR3 nucleotides are TGTGCCAGCAGCGCCCAGGGGTTTGGCTACACCTTC. It specifies CASSAQGFGYTF.

The chain couples TRBV30 to TRBJ1-1; no reliable D call. CDR3 length: 13 residues. In germline, CDR1 is GTSNPN, CDR2 SVGIG (reference sequence). Trimming left V 5 bases short and J 4 bases short, with 14 bases between. CDR3 DNA: TGTGCCTGGTGCACGGGGTTCGGCACTGAAGCTTTCTTT. This translates into CAWCTGFGTEAFF.

The rearrangement uses TRBV6-5 and TRBJ2-7; TRBD1 aligns across 8 bases. The germline V gene has CDR1 MNHEY and CDR2 SVGAGI. The CDR3 extends over 12 amino acids. J lost 2 bases, V lost 6 bases, and 0 bases had no gene match. The CDR3 coding sequence is TGTGCCAGCAGGGACAGGGCCTACGAGCAGTACTTC. The encoded protein is CASRDRAYEQYF.

The rearrangement uses TRBV19 and TRBJ2-2; D is undetermined. The CDR3 contains 16 residues. Per the germline V gene, CDR1 is LNHDA and CDR2 is SQIVND (reference sequence). With 1 base removed from V and 4 bases from J, the gap between germline ends came to 13 bases. The CDR3 DNA follows: TGTGCCAGTAGTATAGCGCGCCTCCTGGGCACCGGGGAGCTGTTTTTT. Translated: CASSIARLLGTGELFF.

V usage is TRBV19 and J usage is TRBJ2-7; 8 nucleotides match TRBD2. Germline V gene data show CDR1 as LNHDA and CDR2 as SQIVND (reference sequence). V was clipped by 5 bases and J by 2 bases; unmatched bases: 11. This CDR3 comprises 16 residues. This CDR3 reads CASSDPPGLAPYEQYF. DNA of the CDR3: TGTGCCAGTAGTGACCCCCCTGGACTAGCCCCCTACGAGCAGTACTTC.

The chain recombines TRBV5-4 with TRBJ2-2, with TRBD2 identical over 12 bases. Losses at the gene ends were 5 bases for V and 6 bases for J; bases not matched to a gene: 5. The CDR3 extends over 15 amino acids. Germline V CDR1 and CDR2: SGHNT, YYREEE (reference sequence). The CDR3 loop reads CASRRLAGVPGELFF. The DNA of the CDR3 is TGTGCCAGCAGAAGACTAGCGGGAGTCCCCGGGGAGCTGTTTTTT.